This is a list of T cell receptor beta chains from one sample in a study of cytomegalovirus exposure and HLA in healthy donors. TCRdb's table, derived via immunoSEQ multiplex PCR, lists solely in-frame clones and lacks some. The table lists fewer than 85,000 clones, roughly 70% of them singletons. Material: PBMCs. Receptor source: a man aged 55 to 70 in good health and CMV-seropositive. Each CDR3 is given with its conserved first and last residue. D genes are given only for firm matches. Only part of the rows carry a size: once, few, many, or a class if the clone is expanded.

abundance	d_gene	v_gene	j_gene	CDR3nt	CDR3aa
-	-	TRBV6-5	TRBJ1-2	TGTGCCAGCAGTTACTCGGGGACGCCGGGAGACTATGGCTACACCTTC	CASSYSGTPGDYGYTF
-	-	TRBV14	TRBJ1-4	TGTGCCAGCAGCCGAGGGTACAATGAAAAACTGTTTTTT	CASSRGYNEKLFF
-	TRBD1	TRBV19	TRBJ2-7	TGTGCCAGTAGTTCCGGACAGGGGGTATTAGGGTTGGACGAGCAGTACTTC	CASSSGQGVLGLDEQYF
-	-	TRBV19	TRBJ2-5	TGTGCCAGTAATAAGGGGCCTACAGGGACCCAGTACTTC	CASNKGPTGTQYF
-	TRBD2	TRBV7-9	TRBJ2-5	TGTTCCAGCAGCTTAGGTCCGCGGGCGGGAGTTCAAGAGACCCAGTACTTC	CSSSLGPRAGVQETQYF
-	TRBD1	TRBV7-2	TRBJ1-1	TGTGCCAGCAGCGCCAGGGGGGACACTGAAGCTTTCTTT	CASSARGDTEAFF
-	-	TRBV18	TRBJ2-3	TGTGCCAGCTCACCTGCCGTTCGGGGTAATACGCAGTATTTT	CASSPAVRGNTQYF
-	TRBD2	TRBV14	TRBJ2-7	TGTGCCAGCAGCCAAGTTGCGGGAGGAACCTACGAGCAGTACTTC	CASSQVAGGTYEQYF
-	-	TRBV5-1	TRBJ1-2	TGCGCCAGCAGCACGGGGGGGGAATATGGCTACACCTTC	CASSTGGEYGYTF
few	TRBD1	TRBV18	TRBJ1-1	TGTGCCAGCTCACCGACAGGGGCATACACTGAAGCTTTCTTT	CASSPTGAYTEAFF
-	TRBD1	TRBV10-2	TRBJ2-7	TGCGCCAGCAGGAAAGGACAGGGGGACGTCTACGAGCAGTACTTC	CASRKGQGDVYEQYF
few	TRBD1	TRBV7-9	TRBJ1-4	TGTGCCAGCAGCATTATAGGGACAGAAGATGAAAAACTGTTTTTT	CASSIIGTEDEKLFF
-	-	TRBV7-9	TRBJ2-1	TGTGCCAGCAGCCCAGGGGAGAATGAGCAGTTCTTC	CASSPGENEQFF
-	-	TRBV4-1	TRBJ2-7	TGCGCCAGCAGCCCCGCGGGGGCTGTGCAGAGCTACGAGCAGTACTTC	CASSPAGAVQSYEQYF
-	TRBD2	TRBV30	TRBJ2-1	TGTGCCTGGAGTGTACGGGGACTAGCGGGAGGGGGGCAGTTCTTC	CAWSVRGLAGGGQFF
-	-	TRBV29-1	TRBJ2-7	TGCAGCGTTAGGAAGGGAAGGGGTCCGGAGCAGTACTTC	CSVRKGRGPEQYF
-	-	TRBV10-3	TRBJ2-5	TGTGCCATCAGTGAATTTGGGACATTCCAAGAGACCCAGTACTTC	CAISEFGTFQETQYF
few	-	TRBV11-2	TRBJ1-1	TGTGCCAGCAGCTGGGGCGGGGCTGAAGCTTTCTTT	CASSWGGAEAFF
-	-	TRBV7-2	TRBJ1-1	TGTGCCAGCAGCAACCAGGGTACCAACACTGAAGCTTTCTTT	CASSNQGTNTEAFF
-	-	TRBV29-1	TRBJ1-5	TGCAGCGTTGGCGAGGGCTATCAGCCCCAGCATTTT	CSVGEGYQPQHF
-	TRBD1	TRBV18	TRBJ1-3	TGTGCCAGCTCACCGGACAGGGGTGGAAACACCATATATTTT	CASSPDRGGNTIYF
few	TRBD2	TRBV27	TRBJ2-2	TGTGCCAGCAGTCCCATATCAGCGGGAGGTGGGGGCGGGGAGCTGTTTTTT	CASSPISAGGGGGELFF
few	-	TRBV6-6	TRBJ1-1	TGTGCCACGACAAATTCTATGAACACTGAAGCTTTCTTT	CATTNSMNTEAFF
-	-	TRBV15	TRBJ1-2	TGTGCCACCAGCAGAGAACTCGGGGTCCGAGTCGGCTACACCTTC	CATSRELGVRVGYTF
-	-	TRBV4-1	TRBJ2-1	TGCGCCAGCAGCCATGCCTATCCCTCCCGGAGCAATGAGCAGTTCTTC	CASSHAYPSRSNEQFF
-	-	TRBV27	TRBJ2-2	TGTGCCAGCAAGACCGGGACAACGAACACCGGGGAGCTGTTTTTT	CASKTGTTNTGELFF
-	TRBD2	TRBV5-6	TRBJ2-3	TGTGCCAGCAGCTTGAGGGCTAGCGGGAGGGCAGATACGCAGTATTTT	CASSLRASGRADTQYF
-	-	TRBV2	TRBJ2-1	TGTGCCAGCAGTGAAGTTTGGGCCCGACCTAATGAGCAGTTCTTC	CASSEVWARPNEQFF
-	-	TRBV7-9	TRBJ2-7	TGTGCCAGCAGCCCTCCTGGGACTCCCTACGAGCAGTACTTC	CASSPPGTPYEQYF
-	-	TRBV6-5	TRBJ1-2	TGTGCCAGCAGTGTACAGGGTTTTGGCTACACCTTC	CASSVQGFGYTF
-	-	TRBV7-9	TRBJ1-4	TGTGCCAGCAGTACCCCGGGTCAGGGGTTTAATGAAAAACTGTTTTTT	CASSTPGQGFNEKLFF
-	TRBD2	TRBV15	TRBJ2-3	TGTGCCACCAGTATTCCGGGACTAGCGGGGAGCCGGATCAGCACAGATACGCAGTATTTT	CATSIPGLAGSRISTDTQYF
few	TRBD1	TRBV7-9	TRBJ1-4	TGTGCCAGCAGCGTGACGGACAGGGGAGCAAGTGGGGAATATGAAAAACTGTTTTTT	CASSVTDRGASGEYEKLFF
-	-	TRBV25-1	TRBJ1-3	TGTGCCAGCAGTGAATATCAGGTCTCTGGAAACACCATATATTTT	CASSEYQVSGNTIYF
-	-	TRBV27	TRBJ1-5	TGTGCCAGCACCAGCAGAAGTTTCGGGGATAGCAATCAGCCCCAGCATTTT	CASTSRSFGDSNQPQHF
-	TRBD1	TRBV28	TRBJ1-1	TGTGCCAGCAGTTTATGGGACAGGGGGGCTGAAGCTTTCTTT	CASSLWDRGAEAFF
-	TRBD1	TRBV6-1	TRBJ2-1	TGTGCCAGCAGTGAAGAAAGGACAGGGTACAATGAGCAGTTCTTC	CASSEERTGYNEQFF
-	-	TRBV6-1	TRBJ1-1	TGTGCCAGCAGTGAAATAGTGAACACTGAAGCTTTCTTT	CASSEIVNTEAFF
-	TRBD1	TRBV6-1	TRBJ1-4	TGTGCCAGCAGGGAGGGGGCAGCTAATGAAAAACTGTTTTTT	CASREGAANEKLFF
few	TRBD2	TRBV13	TRBJ2-5	TGTGCCAGCAGCACCCTAGCGGGGGGGCCCGGGACCCAGTACTTC	CASSTLAGGPGTQYF
few	-	TRBV7-2	TRBJ2-7	TGTGCCAGCAGCTCCCAGAGGCAGGAGCAGTACTTC	CASSSQRQEQYF
-	TRBD1	TRBV14	TRBJ1-2	TGTGCCAGCAGCCAGGGGGACAGATATCTTTATGGCTACACCTTC	CASSQGDRYLYGYTF
-	-	TRBV6-6	TRBJ1-5	TGTGCCAGCCACTTAGATAGCAATCAGCCCCAGCATTTT	CASHLDSNQPQHF
few	TRBD1	TRBV5-1	TRBJ2-3	TGCGCCAGCAGCAGTGGACAGGCTACAGATACGCAGTATTTT	CASSSGQATDTQYF
-	-	TRBV5-1	TRBJ1-5	TGCGCCAGCAGCTCCACCCCGGGGGATCAGCCCCAGCATTTT	CASSSTPGDQPQHF
few	-	TRBV15	TRBJ1-4	TGTGCCACCAGCCAGACAGCAACTAATGAAAAACTGTTTTTT	CATSQTATNEKLFF